This TCR beta chain was sequenced during a study of a mutant IDH1 vaccine in newly diagnosed glioma. Across the study: Before enrollment, the patients had been treated with radiotherapy alone, temozolomide alone, or both together. Most of them had received both.

The CDR3 extends over 13 amino acids. With 4 bases removed from V and 1 base from J, the gap between germline ends came to 8 bases. Looked up from germline, CDR1 is SGHNT and CDR2 is YYREEE (reference sequence). The time point denotes: week 5, during vaccination. Doses consisted of 300 ug of mutant IDH1 20-mer peptide each, paired with topical imiquimod. About this clone itself: Its matching antigen is unknown.

Only in-frame clones appear in the TCRdb table, and some are missing; sequencing was by immunoSEQ multiplex PCR. The profile shows around 50,000 clones, over 80% of them singletons. V usage is TRBV5-4 and J usage is TRBJ1-1; the D gene is possibly TRBD1 (6 bases). Sequenced here: PBMCs, sampled from a glioma patient whose treatment included an IDH1 peptide vaccine. The source is a middle-aged woman with glioma. The DNA for the CDR3 is TGTGCCAGCAGCGGGACACCGAACACTGAAGCTTTCTTT. The encoded protein is CASSGTPNTEAFF.